This T cell receptor beta chain emerged from a study of Graves' ophthalmopathy and Graves' hyperthyroidism. Overall study findings and caveats: For predicting ophthalmopathy progression, the model had 70.59% sensitivity and under 85% specificity.

Hyperthyroidism in these 18- to 65-year-old patients was newly diagnosed, lasting under 2 months. V was pared by 2 bases and J by 6 bases, with 20 bases between. This CDR3 is 16 amino acids long. Germline loops: CDR1 MGHRA, CDR2 YSYEKL. For repertoire sequencing, the TCR beta CDR3 regions were amplified from RNA transcripts. An initial RT-PCR round employing HTBI primers preceded a second-round multiplex PCR. TCRdb fed the multiplex PCR reads into MiXCR, producing one record per CDR3 protein. Altogether over a million distinct CDR3 sequences are present, roughly two fifths being singletons, with the ten largest covering around 10%. Worth noting for this clonotype: What it binds is not known.

The source material was peripheral blood or thyroid tissue (not recorded which). The chain couples TRBV4-1 to TRBJ2-7, with a weak D call TRBD1 (6 bases). This receptor was identified in an adult man with Graves' hyperthyroidism. As DNA, the CDR3 is TGCGCCAGCAGCCAAATCGAAGACAGGAGGCAAGCCGAGCAGTACTTC. Protein sequence: CASSQIEDRRQAEQYF.